Below are 30 T cell receptor beta chains sequenced from a single sample in a study of blood T cell repertoires in COVID-19. Measured with immunoSEQ multiplex PCR; TCRdb has only the in-frame clones, and not every one. The sample carries 60,000 to 70,000 clones, 70% to 80% recorded once. Sequencing used peripheral blood. The receptor set was obtained from a woman of 80 years or more with acute or convalescent COVID-19.

This clone was detected once. The V call is TRBV21-1, the J call TRBJ1-3. TRBV21-1 is labeled a pseudogene. The CDR3 runs to 13 residues. CDR3 in amino acids: CASSKVLGDTIYF. Written as DNA, the CDR3 is TGTGCCAGCAGCAAAGTTCTTGGAGACACCATATATTTT.

The chain combines TRBV28 with TRBJ2-4, with 8 bases lining up with TRBD1. The V gene end was trimmed by 5 bases and the J gene end by 1 base; junction bases not matched to a gene: 7. Germline CDR1 MDHEN, CDR2 SYDVKM. The CDR3 consists of 16 residues. CDR3: CASSPRGQEAKNIQYF. CDR3 DNA sequence: TGTGCCAGCAGTCCTAGGGGACAGGAGGCCAAAAACATTCAGTACTTC.

The chain combines TRBV19 with TRBJ1-5; 9 positions agree with TRBD1. V lost 5 bases, J lost 0 bases, and 5 bases stayed unmatched. Germline V CDR1 and CDR2: LNHDA, SQIVND (reference sequence). The CDR3 is 16 amino acids. CDR3 residues: CASSLGQGISNQPQHF. For the CDR3, the DNA is TGTGCCAGTAGTCTGGGACAGGGAATTAGCAATCAGCCCCAGCATTTT.

The V and J genes are TRBV2 and TRBJ1-1; tentatively, D is TRBD1 (5 bases). The CDR3 runs 17 residues. Germline V gene sequence: CDR1 SNHLY, CDR2 FYNNEI. The V and J ends lost 3 bases and 0 bases respectively, with 17 bases between them. CDR3 amino acids: CASSDPYRRVMNTEAFF. CDR3 coding DNA: TGTGCCAGCAGTGATCCCTACAGGAGGGTGATGAACACTGAAGCTTTCTTT.

The chain is built from TRBV7-2 and TRBJ2-2, with 7 bases identical to TRBD2. The CDR3 spans 15 residues. The V gene's germline CDR1 is SGHTA and CDR2 FQGNSA. V shed 3 bases, J shed 0 bases, and the junction held 1 base outside the gene matches. The CDR3 nucleotides are TGTGCCAGCAGCTTCAGCGGGACGAACACCGGGGAGCTGTTTTTT. Translated: CASSFSGTNTGELFF.

The gene calls are TRBV18 and TRBJ2-1; 7 bases match TRBD2. The V and J ends lost 2 bases and 1 base, in that order; junction bases with no gene match: 5. The germline CDR1 and CDR2 sequences are KGHSH and LQKENI. This CDR3 is built from 16 residues. CDR3 DNA: TGTGCCAGCTCACCATCGGCTAGCGGATCCTACAATGAGCAGTTCTTC. Amino acid sequence: CASSPSASGSYNEQFF.

The J gene is TRBJ1-3, the V gene TRBV30, with D unresolved. V lost 0 bases, J lost 5 bases, and 8 bases lay in between. The CDR3 totals 13 residues. CDR1 GTSNPN and CDR2 SVGIG come from the germline V gene (reference sequence). CDR3 in DNA: TGTGCCTGGAGTGTGGCGGGGAGAAACACCATATATTTT. Its translation: CAWSVAGRNTIYF.

This clone was recorded only once. The genes are TRBV5-1 and TRBJ2-7; 7 positions agree with TRBD1. Germline trimming cut 2 bases from V and 5 bases from J; bases unmatched to any gene: 4. The CDR3 consists of 13 residues. In germline, CDR1 is SGHRS, CDR2 YFSETQ. As DNA, the CDR3 is TGCGCCAGCAGCTTAAGGGGGCGCGACGAGCAGTACTTC. It specifies CASSLRGRDEQYF.

The rearrangement uses TRBV11-2 and TRBJ1-6; D not resolved. CDR1 and CDR2 from the germline V gene are SGHAT and FQNNGV. The CDR3 loop spans 13 amino acids. Trimming removed 1 base at V and 9 bases at J, with 7 bases between. The CDR3 coding sequence is TGTGCCAGCAGCTTAGTGGGGAGTTCACCCCTCCACTTT. It translates to CASSLVGSSPLHF.

This clone appeared a few times. This chain connects TRBV12-3 or TRBV12-4 to TRBJ1-4; D gene uncertain. V dropped 5 bases and J dropped 3 bases, with 7 bases sitting between them. CDR3 size: 13 residues. For the CDR3, the DNA is TGTGCCAGCAGTCAGGACTCTAATGAAAAACTGTTTTTT. Translated, it gives CASSQDSNEKLFF.

The CDR3 spells CASRWSDRNYNSPLHF. DNA for the CDR3: TGTGCCAGTAGATGGTCCGACAGGAACTATAATTCACCCCTCCACTTT. The chain joins TRBV19 to TRBJ1-6, with a weak D call TRBD1 (6 bases). The CDR3 totals 16 residues. Germline V lookup: CDR1 LNHDA, CDR2 SQIVND (reference sequence). Trimming took off 6 bases at V and 3 bases at J, with 15 bases between the two ends.

The chain has TRBV7-8 and TRBJ2-3, with D perhaps matching TRBD1 (6 bases). V was shortened by 5 bases and J by 4 bases, with 13 bases between the two germline ends. The CDR3 consists of 14 residues. In germline, CDR1 is SGHVS, CDR2 FQNEAQ. The CDR3 sequence: CASSRRGSSDTQYF. The CDR3 DNA sequence: TGTGCCAGCAGCCGCAGGGGCTCGTCAGATACGCAGTATTTT.

The V gene is TRBV21-1, the J gene TRBJ1-2; whether TRBD1, the table's D call, matches the DNA was not checked. TRBV21-1 is deemed a pseudogene. This CDR3 comprises 16 residues. CDR3 in amino acids: CASSKGGTGFGYGYTF. For the CDR3, the DNA is TGTGCCAGCAGCAAAGGGGGGACAGGGTTTGGCTATGGCTACACCTTC.

This clone has a count of ten or more. The chain carries TRBV19 and TRBJ2-1; 11 bases agree with TRBD2. Germline V lookup: CDR1 LNHDA, CDR2 SQIVND (reference sequence). V was clipped by 5 bases and J by 2 bases; unmatched bases: 5. There are 16 residues in the CDR3. In nucleotides, the CDR3 is TGTGCCAGTAGTGCGACGGGACTAGCGGCCTACAATGAGCAGTTCTTC. Translated: CASSATGLAAYNEQFF.

V is TRBV7-3 and J is TRBJ2-7; possibly TRBD2 for D (5 bases). Germline loops: CDR1 SGHTA, CDR2 FQGTGA. This CDR3 is built from 14 residues. Deletions cut 2 bases from V and 3 bases from J, with 11 bases between. CDR3 nucleotide sequence: TGTGCCAGCAGCTTATTTGTGGGGAGCTACGAGCAGTACTTC. Amino acid sequence: CASSLFVGSYEQYF.

This clone has just one count. The V gene is TRBV7-2, the J gene TRBJ2-7; 7 bases map to TRBD1. Germline CDR1 and CDR2: SGHTA and FQGNSA. J lost 5 bases, V lost 5 bases, and 9 bases had no gene match. This CDR3 region has 14 residues. CDR3 sequence: CASSPYRGPHEQYF. As DNA, the CDR3 is TGTGCCAGCAGCCCTTACAGGGGTCCTCACGAGCAGTACTTC.

This clone came up many times. The chain recombines TRBV6-1 with TRBJ2-1, with 8 bases identical to TRBD1. The junction had 8 bases not matched to a gene; V was cut back by 1 base and J by 9 bases. Per the germline V gene, CDR1 is MNHNS and CDR2 is SASEGT. The CDR3 is made up of 15 amino acids. As DNA, the CDR3 is TGTGCCAGCAGTGAAGGGACAGGGTGGGTTGGTGAGCAGTTCTTC. This translates into CASSEGTGWVGEQFF.

This chain links TRBV29-1 with TRBJ2-3, with 8 bases lining up with TRBD1. J was trimmed by 7 bases and V by 2 bases; bases with no gene match: 11. The CDR3 is 15 residues long. Germline V gene lookup returns CDR1 SQVTM and CDR2 ANQGSEA. The CDR3 DNA reads TGCAGCGTTGAATACCCCCAGGGACAGGACCATACGCAGTATTTT. Amino acid sequence: CSVEYPQGQDHTQYF.

CDR3 sequence (DNA): TGCGCCAGCAGCTTGAGTTTAGCGGGAGTTGGCGAGCAGTACTTC. Its translation is CASSLSLAGVGEQYF. The chain links TRBV5-1 to TRBJ2-7, with 9 bases aligning to TRBD2. Germline V lookup: CDR1 SGHRS, CDR2 YFSETQ. Trimming at V came to 1 base and at J to 6 bases, leaving 8 bases not matched to a gene. This CDR3 is 15 amino acids long.

This sequence joins TRBV14 and TRBJ2-7; D is unresolved. This CDR3 contains 16 residues. Germline lookup yields CDR1 SGHDN and CDR2 FVKESK. The ends were cut back, 1 base at V and 3 bases at J, with 16 bases in the middle. The CDR3 region has the DNA TGTGCCAGCAGCCAAGGGGCCCCAGTAGAACGCTACGAGCAGTACTTC. Encoded protein: CASSQGAPVERYEQYF.

The CDR3 is CASSARDPAGTLHF. The CDR3 DNA reads TGTGCCAGCAGCGCCCGGGACCCCGCGGGAACCCTCCACTTT. The V call is TRBV21-1, the J call TRBJ1-6. TRBV21-1 counts as a pseudogene. The CDR3 extends over 14 amino acids.

The V call is TRBV28, the J call TRBJ1-1, with 9 bases aligning to TRBD1. V shed 5 bases and J 4 bases; nucleotides not matched to a gene: 8. This CDR3 has 15 amino acids. Germline CDR1 and CDR2: MDHEN and SYDVKM. The CDR3 here is CASSENRGLGTEAFF. The CDR3 DNA follows: TGTGCCAGCAGTGAGAACAGGGGGCTCGGCACTGAAGCTTTCTTT. The variable domain in full, completed from reference TRBV28 and TRBJ1-1, reads DVKVTQSSRYLVKRTGEKVFLECVQDMDHENMFWYRQDPGLGLRLIYFSYDVKMKEKGDIPEGYSVSREKKERFSLILESASTNQTSMYLCASSENRGLGTEAFFGQGTRLTVV.

The rearrangement joins TRBV27 to TRBJ1-3; D remains ambiguous. Germline CDR1 is MNHEY and CDR2 is SMNVEV (reference sequence). The CDR3 loop spans 15 amino acids. The V gene lost 4 bases and the J gene lost 3 bases, with 13 bases spanning the gap. CDR3 DNA sequence: TGTGCCAGCAGTTCGGGGAGAGCTGGTGGAAACACCATATATTTT. Protein: CASSSGRAGGNTIYF.

This clone occurred many times. The J gene is TRBJ2-7, the V gene TRBV24-1, with 10 bases aligning to TRBD2. The junction had 5 bases not matched to a gene; V was cut back by 4 bases and J by 0 bases. This CDR3 is 16 amino acids long. The germline V gene has CDR1 KGHDR and CDR2 SFDVKD. CDR3 DNA: TGTGCCACCAGTGACCGGACTAGCGGTAGCTCCTACGAGCAGTACTTC. As protein: CATSDRTSGSSYEQYF.

The V gene is TRBV2, the J gene TRBJ2-7; 12 nucleotides align to TRBD2. Trimming took 7 bases from V and 5 from J; bases not matched to a gene: 6. Germline assignment: CDR1 SNHLY and CDR2 FYNNEI. This CDR3 has 14 residues. The CDR3, as DNA: TGTGCCAGCACCTTGACTAGCGGGAGACACGAGCAGTACTTC. It codes for CASTLTSGRHEQYF.

The chain employs TRBV11-2 and TRBJ2-6; 12 bases are a match to TRBD2. Germline V gene sequence: CDR1 SGHAT, CDR2 FQNNGV. The CDR3 has 20 amino acids. With 0 bases clipped from V and 0 bases from J, the junction kept 6 bases outside the gene matches. The CDR3 here is CASSLDNRLAGVSGANVLTF. As DNA, the CDR3 is TGTGCCAGCAGCTTAGACAACAGACTAGCGGGAGTCTCTGGGGCCAACGTCCTGACTTTC.

Regarding this clone: Relative to the germline gene, one junction end is altered; a read error may explain this. CDR3 in amino acids: CASCYSTVAFF. CDR3 in DNA: TGTGCCAGCTGTTATAGTACTGTAGCTTTCTTT. This chain connects TRBV28 to TRBJ1-1; D remains unclear. CDR3 length equals 11 residues. CDR1 is MDHEN and CDR2 is SYDVKM in the germline V gene.

The table lists this clone with a few counts. The chain links TRBV9 to TRBJ2-7; TRBD1 is a possible D gene (6 bases). Germline loops: CDR1 SGDLS, CDR2 YYNGEE. V gave up 4 bases and J gave up 3 bases, with 14 bases separating them. CDR3 length: 14 amino acids. The CDR3 DNA reads as TGTGCCAGCAGCCCTATGACAGGCAGCTACGAGCAGTACTTC. It specifies CASSPMTGSYEQYF.

V gene TRBV6-5 combines with J gene TRBJ2-7, with a possible D match to TRBD2 (6 bases). This CDR3 comprises 13 residues. Trimming shortened V by 4 bases and J by 1 base, and 8 bases separated the two germline ends. Germline values: CDR1 MNHEY, CDR2 SVGAGI. The CDR3 sequence is CASSLEGSYEQYF. The CDR3 DNA reads TGTGCCAGCAGTTTGGAGGGATCCTACGAGCAGTACTTC.

This chain connects TRBV10-2 to TRBJ2-1; TRBD1 matches 7 bases. The CDR3 covers 19 residues. Germline CDR1 is WSHSY and CDR2 is SAAADI. V was pared by 3 bases and J by 4 bases, with 18 bases of the junction left unmatched. In DNA, the CDR3 is TGCGCCAGCAGTGAATTTTCGGGGTCCTCAGGGACAGTGTACAATGAGCAGTTCTTC. Translated, it gives CASSEFSGSSGTVYNEQFF.